This T cell receptor (beta chain) was sequenced during a study of cytomegalovirus exposure and HLA in healthy donors. PCR used 60 Vbeta primers and 13 Jbeta primers. Repertoires were generated with immunoSEQ multiplex PCR, while TCRdb's copy carries only in-frame clones and drops some. The sample lists about 130,000 clones; around 8.5% were seen once. This CDR3 has 15 residues. Germline assignment: CDR1 SGHAT and CDR2 FQNNGV. Between the trimmed V and J ends, which lost 1 base and 2 bases, there was a span of 10 bases. The specimen sequenced was PBMCs. The V and J genes are TRBV11-2 and TRBJ2-3; a possible D gene is TRBD1 (5 bases). This clonotype was sampled from a man aged 35 to 55 in good health and CMV-seronegative. The CDR3 here is CASSLAHRPTDTQYF. CDR3 coding DNA: TGTGCCAGCAGCTTAGCCCACAGGCCCACAGATACGCAGTATTTT.